These 22 T cell receptor beta chains were sequenced from one sample in a study of blood T cell repertoires in COVID-19. Method: immunoSEQ multiplex PCR; TCRdb's copy keeps in-frame clones and lacks some. The sample holds 110,000 or so clones, over 70% seen once. Sequencing was performed on peripheral blood. Receptors were obtained from a man aged 50-60 years with acute or convalescent COVID-19.

The chain uses TRBV3-1 (or the pseudogene TRBV3-2) and TRBJ1-1, with D perhaps matching TRBD1 (6 bases). Trimming left V 4 bases short and J 4 bases short, with 16 bases between. Germline V CDR1 and CDR2: LGHDT, YNNKEL (reference sequence). The CDR3 contains 15 residues. The DNA for the CDR3 is TGTGCCAGCAGCCCAGGTGTGGGGGCTGTCACTGAAGCTTTCTTT. It encodes CASSPGVGAVTEAFF.

The rearrangement joins TRBV5-8 to TRBJ1-5, with 7 bases that match TRBD1. Trimming removed 4 bases from V and 2 bases from J; junction bases left unmatched: 3. Germline values: CDR1 SGHTS, CDR2 YDEGEE. The CDR3 is made up of 14 amino acids. CDR3 region: CASSLDRGNQPQHF. In DNA form, the CDR3 reads TGTGCCAGCAGCCTAGACAGGGGCAATCAGCCCCAGCATTTT.

The V gene is TRBV7-6, the J gene TRBJ1-5, with unresolved D. The germline V gene encodes CDR1 SGHVS and CDR2 FNYEAQ. The CDR3 spans 16 residues. Trimming pared 0 bases from V and 1 base from J, leaving 10 bases between. The CDR3 coding sequence is TGTGCCAGCAGCTTAGCTGGAGGCAGAAGCAATCAGCCCCAGCATTTT. Translation: CASSLAGGRSNQPQHF. Drawing the rest from reference TRBV7-6 and TRBJ1-5, the complete variable domain is GAGVSQSPRYKVTKRGQDVALRCDPISGHVSLYWYRQALGQGPEFLTYFNYEAQQDKSGLPNDRFSAERPEGSISTLTIQRTEQRDSAMYRCASSLAGGRSNQPQHFGDGTRLSIL.

The CDR3 DNA reads TGTGCCAGCAGCTTTCAGGGGAGGAACACTGAAGCTTTCTTT. Amino acids: CASSFQGRNTEAFF. V gene TRBV7-8 combines with J gene TRBJ1-1, with D possibly TRBD1 on 6 matching bases. Germline assignment: CDR1 SGHVS and CDR2 FQNEAQ. Trimming took 3 bases from V and 1 from J, leaving 9 bases between them. This CDR3 contains 14 residues.

The genes are TRBV30 and TRBJ1-2; no firm D call. Germline V gene data show CDR1 as GTSNPN and CDR2 as SVGIG (reference sequence). The CDR3 is 12 residues long. V shed 5 bases and J shed 0 bases, with 7 bases lying between them. CDR3: CAWAPANYGYTF. CDR3 nucleotides: TGTGCCTGGGCCCCAGCTAACTATGGCTACACCTTC.

The rearrangement links TRBV25-1 to TRBJ1-1; the D gene is possibly TRBD1 (6 bases). Germline values: CDR1 MGHDK, CDR2 SYGVNS. The CDR3 loop spans 11 amino acids. V was cut by 4 bases and J by 9 bases, with 9 bases left in between. The CDR3 nucleotides are TGTGCCAGCAGTGTAGGACAGAAAGCTTTCTTT. Translated, it gives CASSVGQKAFF.

The gene calls are TRBV28 and TRBJ1-5; D remains ambiguous. The V end lost 3 bases, the J end lost 11 bases, and 14 bases lay between the germline ends. Germline V gene data show CDR1 as MDHEN and CDR2 as SYDVKM. This CDR3 is built from 13 residues. CDR3 nucleotide sequence: TGTGCCAGCAGTTTTGAGCCGATCGTGGCCCAGCATTTT. Its protein is CASSFEPIVAQHF.

This clone was counted a single time. The chain combines TRBV9 with TRBJ2-1; a weak D match, TRBD1 (6 bases). This CDR3 comprises 14 residues. Germline loops: CDR1 SGDLS, CDR2 YYNGEE. V lost 4 bases to trimming and J lost 10 bases, with 18 bases between them. The CDR3 region is CASSLFTGLGEQFF. CDR3 bases: TGTGCCAGCAGCTTATTCACAGGGCTCGGCGAGCAGTTCTTC.

As DNA, the CDR3 is TGTGCCAGCGAGGTTACAGGGACGGCAGATACGCAGTATTTT. Its protein product is CASEVTGTADTQYF. The chain recombines TRBV28 with TRBJ2-3, with a tentative D call TRBD1 (6 bases). Per the germline V gene, CDR1 is MDHEN and CDR2 is SYDVKM. The CDR3 has 14 residues. Between the trimmed V and J ends, which lost 8 bases and 4 bases, there was a span of 16 bases.

The chain joins TRBV6-5 to TRBJ1-1; no reliable D call. There are 14 residues in the CDR3. Deletions cut 2 bases from V and 2 bases from J, with 9 bases between. CDR1 MNHEY and CDR2 SVGAGI come from the germline V gene. This chain's CDR3 is CASSYSRYNTEAFF. The DNA for the CDR3 is TGTGCCAGCAGTTACAGCCGCTACAACACTGAAGCTTTCTTT.

The chain employs TRBV9 and TRBJ1-5, with D uncertain. The germline V and J ends were trimmed by 0 bases and 0 bases, with 4 bases remaining between them. CDR1 is SGDLS and CDR2 is YYNGEE in the germline V gene. The CDR3 has 14 residues. Written as DNA, the CDR3 is TGTGCCAGCAGCGTAGGCTATAGCAATCAGCCCCAGCATTTT. Encoded protein: CASSVGYSNQPQHF.

The gene calls are TRBV5-1 and TRBJ1-1; D may be TRBD1 (5 bases). Trimming stripped 3 bases from V and 7 bases from J, with 13 bases between. CDR3 size: 13 residues. Germline CDR1 is SGHRS and CDR2 is YFSETQ. This CDR3 is CASSYRRGLEAFF. The CDR3 DNA follows: TGCGCCAGCAGCTATCGAAGGGGACTTGAAGCTTTCTTT.

The CDR3 region has the DNA TGTGCCAGCAGTAGGACACCCGCCTATGGCTACACCTTC. Translated, it gives CASSRTPAYGYTF. The gene calls are TRBV27 and TRBJ1-2; possible D gene TRBD1, 5 bases. Germline lookup yields CDR1 MNHEY and CDR2 SMNVEV (reference sequence). CDR3 length: 13 residues. The V and J ends lost 5 bases and 4 bases respectively, with 11 bases between them.

The CDR3 loop reads CASSLGGQGHNSPLHF. CDR3 coding DNA: TGTGCCAGCAGCTTGGGGGGACAGGGCCATAATTCACCCCTCCACTTT. The chain joins TRBV5-4 to TRBJ1-6, with 9 nucleotides matching TRBD1. Germline V gene sequence: CDR1 SGHNT, CDR2 YYREEE (reference sequence). The CDR3 spans 16 residues. The trim removed 0 bases at V and 5 bases at J, leaving 3 bases unmatched.

This rearrangement joins TRBV5-6 to TRBJ2-7; TRBD1 matches 10 bases. This CDR3 region has 17 residues. V was pared by 0 bases and J by 3 bases, with 9 bases of the junction left unmatched. Germline-derived CDR1 and CDR2 are SGHDT and YYEEEE. The CDR3 region is CASSLGTPGQGYYEQYV. CDR3 coding DNA: TGTGCCAGCAGCTTGGGTACCCCGGGACAGGGGTACTACGAGCAGTACGTC.

This chain uses TRBV6-6 with TRBJ1-5; possible D gene TRBD1, 5 bases. The CDR3 sequence is 14 residues long. Trimming removed 6 bases at V and 0 bases at J, with 9 bases between. Per germline, CDR1 MNHNY and CDR2 SVGAGI (reference sequence). CDR3 coding DNA: TGTGCCAGCAGCGACAGAGATAGCAATCAGCCCCAGCATTTT. Amino acids: CASSDRDSNQPQHF.

Comment on this clone: A read error may account for a junction end that differs from germline. The V gene is TRBV30, the J gene TRBJ2-5; D gene uncertain. The CDR3 covers 11 residues. Germline assignment: CDR1 GTSNPN and CDR2 SVGIG (reference sequence). This CDR3 is CVWSARETQYF. CDR3 sequence (DNA): TGTGTCTGGAGTGCCAGAGAGACCCAGTACTTC.

This clone was detected only once. This sequence joins TRBV11-1 and TRBJ2-3; no clear D gene. Germline V gene lookup returns CDR1 SGHAT and CDR2 FQDESV (reference sequence). The CDR3 is 15 amino acids. V lost 1 base and J lost 0, with 8 bases in between. CDR3 nucleotides: TGTGCCAGCAGCTTAGTGGGCGTTAGCACAGATACGCAGTATTTT. This encodes CASSLVGVSTDTQYF. Full variable domain (rest looked up from reference TRBV11-1 and TRBJ2-3): EAEVAQSPRYKITEKSQAVAFWCDPISGHATLYWYRQILGQGPELLVQFQDESVVDDSQLPKDRFSAERLKGVDSTLKIQPAELGDSAMYLCASSLVGVSTDTQYFGPGTRLTVL.

The chain has TRBV6-5 and TRBJ1-5; TRBD1 might be the D (6 bases). V lost 6 bases and J 3 bases, leaving 12 bases between the germline ends. The CDR3 sequence is 14 residues long. Germline CDR1 and CDR2: MNHEY and SVGAGI. The CDR3 DNA follows: TGTGCCAGCAGCCGGGGACAAATCAATCAGCCCCAGCATTTT. Encoded protein: CASSRGQINQPQHF.

About this clone: This same CDR3 is encoded by further DNA sequences in the sample. The rearrangement uses TRBV14 and TRBJ2-2; 7 nucleotides agree with TRBD1. CDR1 and CDR2 from the germline V gene are SGHDN and FVKESK. The trim removed 1 base at V and 5 bases at J, leaving 4 bases unmatched. There are 15 residues in the CDR3. CDR3 DNA sequence: TGTGCCAGCAGCCAAGGACAGGGATATACCGGGGAGCTGTTTTTT. It is translated as CASSQGQGYTGELFF. The full variable domain, rest sourced from reference TRBV14 and TRBJ2-2, is EAGVTQFPSHSVIEKGQTVTLRCDPISGHDNLYWYRRVMGKEIKFLLHFVKESKQDESGMPNNRFLAERTGGTYSTLKVQPAELEDSGVYFCASSQGQGYTGELFFGEGSRLTVL.

The genes are TRBV5-1 and TRBJ1-3; TRBD1 is a possible D gene (5 bases). In germline, CDR1 is SGHRS, CDR2 YFSETQ. V lost 0 bases and J lost 0, with 7 bases in between. The CDR3 runs to 15 residues. The CDR3 DNA follows: TGCGCCAGCAGCTTGGGACAGCTCTCTGGAAACACCATATATTTT. The encoded protein is CASSLGQLSGNTIYF. Filled out from reference TRBV5-1 and TRBJ1-3, the complete variable domain reads KAGVTQTPRYLIKTRGQQVTLSCSPISGHRSVSWYQQTPGQGLQFLFEYFSETQRNKGNFPGRFSGRQFSNSRSEMNVSTLELGDSALYLCASSLGQLSGNTIYFGEGSWLTVV.

The chain carries TRBV4-2 and TRBJ2-7; tentatively, D is TRBD2 (6 bases). Germline CDR1 is LGHNA and CDR2 is YNFKEQ. This CDR3 is 16 amino acids long. The V and J ends lost 2 bases and 2 bases respectively, with 16 bases between them. The DNA for the CDR3 is TGTGCCAGCAGCCAACCCGAAGGGACGGGGGCCTACGAGCAGTACTTC. It yields the protein CASSQPEGTGAYEQYF.